A single sample is the source of the 13 T cell receptor beta chains below, sequenced in a study of blood T cells in healthy people across ages (dated by TCRdb to the mid-2010s). Receptor amplification or capture employed 5' RACE. For sequencing, an Illumina HiSeq 2500 was employed. A second about 7 to 12 cycle PCR used a sample-barcoded 5' primer and a J-beta primer mix. Starting from the raw public reads, TCRdb applied fastp trimming at Q25, assembled clones with MiXCR and retained in-frame beta chains. Rows with one shared CDR3 protein collapse into an entry with the most common genes and DNA. The sample records roughly 1,500,000 distinct CDR3 sequences, 42% of which are singletons. The biggest ten clones account for under 8% of the sample. The specimen sequenced was blood. Every receptor here comes from a young woman in good health.

V is TRBV6-5 and J is TRBJ1-2, with D possibly matching TRBD1 (6 bases). The CDR3 is made up of 17 amino acids. Germline CDR1 reads MNHEY; CDR2 reads SVGAGI. Trimming stripped 4 bases from V and 0 bases from J, with 18 bases between. The CDR3 DNA reads as TGTGCCAGCAGTTCCCCTCGGACAGAAAGTACTAACTATGGCTACACCTTC. Protein sequence: CASSSPRTESTNYGYTF.

This clonotype appeared a few times. This rearrangement joins TRBV4-1 to TRBJ2-1; TRBD2 matches at 11 bases. This CDR3 contains 16 residues. The germline V gene has CDR1 MGHRA and CDR2 YSYEKL. With 1 base clipped from V and 4 bases from J, the junction kept 3 bases outside the gene matches. This chain's CDR3 is CASSQVAGGAYNEQFF. In DNA form, the CDR3 reads TGCGCCAGCAGCCAAGTAGCGGGAGGGGCATACAATGAGCAGTTCTTC.

In its sample, this clonotype was seen many times. The chain couples TRBV9 to TRBJ2-7; D is perhaps TRBD2 (6 bases). The germline CDR1 and CDR2 sequences are SGDLS and YYNGEE. Deletions cut 0 bases from V and 2 bases from J, with 9 bases between. The length of the CDR3 is 14 residues. The CDR3 sequence: CASSVDLATYEQYF. As DNA, the CDR3 is TGTGCCAGCAGCGTAGACCTAGCGACCTACGAGCAGTACTTC.

The V and J genes are TRBV20-1 and TRBJ2-3, with 10 nucleotides matching TRBD2. J lost 3 bases, V lost 0 bases, and 3 bases had no gene match. Germline values: CDR1 DFQATT, CDR2 SNEGSKA (reference sequence). CDR3 length: 15 amino acids. CDR3 sequence: CSAREPSGGTDTQYF. The CDR3, as DNA: TGCAGTGCTAGAGAGCCTAGCGGGGGAACAGATACGCAGTATTTT.

This clonotype appeared a single time. This chain uses TRBV7-6 with TRBJ2-7; 11 nucleotides match TRBD2. This CDR3 has 15 amino acids. V lost 5 bases and J lost 4; bases outside the gene matches: 7. The germline V gene encodes CDR1 SGHVS and CDR2 FNYEAQ. The CDR3 spells CASSAISGGAYEQYF. The CDR3 DNA reads as TGTGCCAGCAGCGCAATTAGCGGGGGGGCGTACGAGCAGTACTTC.

V usage is TRBV20-1 and J usage is TRBJ2-1; 11 nucleotides line up with TRBD2. The germline V gene encodes CDR1 DFQATT and CDR2 SNEGSKA (reference sequence). The CDR3 spans 17 residues. With 0 bases clipped from V and 4 bases from J, the junction kept 8 bases outside the gene matches. CDR3 in DNA: TGCAGTGCTAGAGATGTCGGGACTAGCGGACGATACAATGAGCAGTTCTTC. Its protein is CSARDVGTSGRYNEQFF.

The chain employs TRBV7-8 and TRBJ2-1, with D tentatively TRBD2 (6 bases). The end of the DNA aligns better with TRBJ2-7, so the J call may be wrong. The germline gives CDR1 SGHVS, CDR2 FQNEAQ. The CDR3 loop spans 16 amino acids. The CDR3 region has the DNA TGTGCCAGCAGCTCCCCTGGGAGTAGCGGCCCCTACGAGCAGTACTTC. Its protein is CASSSPGSSGPYEQYF.

The chain joins TRBV20-1 to TRBJ2-7; 10 bases are a match to TRBD2. Germline CDR1 reads DFQATT; CDR2 reads SNEGSKA (reference sequence). Germline trimming cut 1 base from V and 7 bases from J; bases unmatched to any gene: 10. The CDR3 contains 15 residues. The CDR3 is CSARGGLAAHNEQYF. In DNA, the CDR3 is TGCAGTGCTAGAGGTGGACTAGCGGCGCACAATGAGCAGTACTTC.

This rearrangement joins TRBV7-3 to TRBJ2-5; 10 bases align to TRBD2. The V segment lost 5 bases and the J segment 5 bases; nucleotides outside the gene matches: 8. CDR3 size: 15 residues. Germline values: CDR1 SGHTA, CDR2 FQGTGA. CDR3 coding DNA: TGTGCCAGCAGCCCCGAACTAGCGGGGTTTGAGACCCAGTACTTC. Translating gives CASSPELAGFETQYF.

V gene TRBV10-3 combines with J gene TRBJ2-1; 9 nucleotides align to TRBD2. With the DNA end fitting TRBJ2-7 better, the J assignment may be wrong. Per germline, CDR1 ENHRY and CDR2 SYGVKD. This CDR3 contains 15 residues. The CDR3 DNA follows: TGTGCCATCAGTGAGTCAGGGACTAGCTACAATGAGCAGTACTTC. This gives the protein CAISESGTSYNEQYF.

The rearrangement links TRBV9 to TRBJ2-2; D ambiguous. Trimming removed 4 bases from V and 5 bases from J, with 15 bases in between. The CDR3 sequence is 15 residues long. Germline-derived CDR1 and CDR2 are SGDLS and YYNGEE. The CDR3 spells CASSTGSFLTGELFF. Here the CDR3 DNA reads TGTGCCAGCAGCACCGGAAGCTTTTTAACCGGGGAGCTGTTTTTT.

The chain recombines TRBV7-8 with TRBJ1-4, with a tentative D call TRBD1 (5 bases). With 4 bases removed from V and 4 bases from J, the gap between germline ends came to 16 bases. The germline V gene has CDR1 SGHVS and CDR2 FQNEAQ. The CDR3 totals 16 residues. CDR3: CASSWGDGPINEKLFF. The CDR3 nucleotides are TGTGCCAGCAGCTGGGGGGACGGACCGATTAATGAAAAACTGTTTTTT.

This chain uses TRBV5-1 with TRBJ1-1; D ambiguous. V lost 2 bases, J lost 1 base, and 9 bases lay in between. The CDR3 consists of 14 residues. The V gene's germline CDR1 is SGHRS and CDR2 YFSETQ. The CDR3 DNA reads TGCGCCAGCAGCTTTCAAGACAAGAACACTGAAGCTTTCTTT. This encodes CASSFQDKNTEAFF.